The rows below give T cell receptor beta chains drawn from one sample of a study of cytomegalovirus exposure and HLA in healthy donors. The assay was immunoSEQ multiplex PCR, and TCRdb's table has in-frame clones only and misses some. Among about 120,000 clones, roughly 76% were seen once, and the ten largest hold 3% to 4%. The sample consisted of PBMCs. The origin of the receptors is a woman aged 45-65 years in good health and CMV-seronegative. Each CDR3 is given without its conserved first and last residue. D genes are given only for firm matches.

v_call	j_call	d_call	cdr3_aa
TRBV19	TRBJ2-7	TRBD2	ASQAGPGSYEQY
TRBV4-3	TRBJ2-7	-	ASSQQFISSYEQY
TRBV7-9	TRBJ2-1	TRBD1	ASSRDRGSYNEQF
TRBV10-3	TRBJ2-3	TRBD2	AIRTERESPDTQY
TRBV7-2	TRBJ2-5	-	ASSLPTLGFTQETQY
TRBV29-1	TRBJ2-7	-	SVEEEQDGPYEQY
TRBV7-9	TRBJ2-1	TRBD2	ASSHPLAGGYNEQF
TRBV28	TRBJ2-1	TRBD1	ASSPGDRLNEQF
TRBV5-1	TRBJ2-7	TRBD1	ASSKTGQGSYEQY
TRBV5-8	TRBJ1-5	-	ASTSLGGGQPQH
TRBV30	TRBJ1-2	TRBD1	AWSTQGAGGYT
TRBV30	TRBJ1-1	-	AWTQTGNTEAF
TRBV19	TRBJ2-5	TRBD2	ASSTLAGQQETQY
TRBV29-1	TRBJ2-1	TRBD2	SVSGGYNEQF
TRBV20-1	TRBJ2-4	-	SASVGHIQY
TRBV6-5	TRBJ1-2	TRBD1	ASQATGGFYGYT
TRBV5-5	TRBJ1-5	-	ASSSGQYDSNQPQH
TRBV13	TRBJ2-7	-	ASSSSRGEQY
TRBV29-1	TRBJ2-2	-	SVVPNTGELF
TRBV7-9	TRBJ2-7	-	SSSASSYEQY
TRBV6-6	TRBJ2-1	-	ASSEPPNNEQF
TRBV19	TRBJ1-4	-	ASNRFYNEKLF
TRBV10-3	TRBJ2-7	TRBD2	ATSEGTSGAEQY
TRBV11-2	TRBJ2-3	-	ASSNSGTWRPARY
TRBV7-6	TRBJ2-5	-	ASSLVSETQY
TRBV4-3	TRBJ2-3	TRBD2	ASSKAGSSTDTQY
TRBV7-2	TRBJ2-7	-	ASSADSALTYEQY
TRBV19	TRBJ2-3	-	ASTAGTDTQY
TRBV13	TRBJ2-7	TRBD2	ASSSPGDGQGLAGGRKAEQY
TRBV15	TRBJ2-7	TRBD1	ATSNPDRVGSYEQY
TRBV7-8	TRBJ1-2	-	ASSYERGKEGYT
TRBV7-9	TRBJ2-3	-	ASSPFGGFSFADTQY
TRBV11-3	TRBJ2-6	-	ASSCILNSSANVLT
TRBV4-3	TRBJ1-4	-	ASSQDWDGSNEKLF
TRBV19	TRBJ2-1	TRBD2	ASSPRRERGAYNEQF
TRBV7-8	TRBJ2-2	-	ASRQRGAGVTTGELF